This T cell receptor beta chain was sequenced for a study of blood T cell repertoires in COVID-19. Study as a whole: In each case, the material was cDNA or gDNA derived from T cells, B-cell-depleted T cells, or PBMCs.

Sequenced by immunoSEQ multiplex PCR; TCRdb stores in-frame clones only, minus some. The data hold about 260,000 clones, with about nine tenths observed a single time. This clone has just a few counts. This CDR3 comprises 13 residues. The germline V gene has CDR1 SGHAT and CDR2 FQNNGV. Trimming cost V 4 bases and J 9 bases, with 13 bases left between them. The source of this sequence is a man in his forties or fifties who had recovered from COVID-19. Sample: peripheral blood. The V call is TRBV11-2, the J call TRBJ2-1, with D maybe TRBD2 (6 bases). The CDR3 protein is CASSSSRSGEQFF. CDR3 sequence (DNA): TGTGCCAGCAGCTCCTCCCGTAGCGGTGAGCAGTTCTTC.